Listed here are 23 T cell receptor beta chains from one sample, sequenced in a study of T-cell memory formation after mild COVID-19. TCRdb ran MiXCR on the 5' RACE reads and lists one entry per CDR3 protein. The data hold some 440,000 distinct CDR3 sequences, with 25% observed a single time. Specimen: PBMCs or a T cell subset sorted from them (not recorded which). Every receptor here comes from an adult woman who had mild COVID-19 (a few samples of this study predate the infection). Cell type and time point are not known.

The V call is TRBV7-9, the J call TRBJ1-1; TRBD1 matches at 9 bases. This CDR3 spans 14 amino acids. The V segment lost 4 bases and the J segment 5 bases; nucleotides outside the gene matches: 5. From germline, CDR1 is SEHNR and CDR2 FQNEAQ (reference sequence). The CDR3 nucleotides are TGTGCCAGCAGCTACCGGGACAGGGATACTGAAGCTTTCTTT. This encodes CASSYRDRDTEAFF.

The genes are TRBV4-1 and TRBJ1-1, with 11 bases lining up with TRBD1. The CDR3 consists of 17 residues. J lost 0 bases, V lost 4 bases, and 7 bases had no gene match. Germline V gene sequence: CDR1 MGHRA, CDR2 YSYEKL. DNA for the CDR3: TGCGCCAGCAGCCGGGCGGACAGGGGGCCTTTGAACACTGAAGCTTTCTTT. Its translation: CASSRADRGPLNTEAFF.

This clonotype has just a few counts. The J gene is TRBJ2-6, the V gene TRBV7-9; no firm D call. Trimming took 5 bases from V and 0 from J, leaving 8 bases between them. This CDR3 is 15 amino acids long. Looked up from germline, CDR1 is SEHNR and CDR2 is FQNEAQ (reference sequence). CDR3 sequence reads: CASSTRGSGANVLTF. DNA of the CDR3: TGTGCCAGCAGCACCCGAGGCTCTGGGGCCAACGTCCTGACTTTC.

This clonotype was picked up a small number of times. The chain employs TRBV3-1 and TRBJ2-2; D assignment may be TRBD1 or TRBD2 (5 bases each). This CDR3 contains 17 residues. V lost 0 bases to trimming and J lost 0 bases, with 11 bases between them. CDR1 is LGHDT and CDR2 is YNNKEL in the germline V gene (reference sequence). CDR3 coding DNA: TGTGCCAGCAGCCAAGATCTCGGGGACGCGAACACCGGGGAGCTGTTTTTT. This codes for CASSQDLGDANTGELFF.

This clonotype showed up just a few times. V gene TRBV11-2 combines with J gene TRBJ2-4; 7 bases fit TRBD2. The V segment lost 4 bases and the J segment 3 bases; nucleotides outside the gene matches: 6. CDR3 size: 15 residues. Germline-derived CDR1 and CDR2 are SGHAT and FQNNGV. In nucleotides, the CDR3 is TGTGCCAGCAGCTCTTACCGGGACTACAAAAACATTCAGTACTTC. Its protein is CASSSYRDYKNIQYF.

The J gene is TRBJ1-1, the V gene TRBV6-5; a weak D match, TRBD1 (5 bases). The length of the CDR3 is 13 residues. Germline-derived CDR1 and CDR2 are MNHEY and SVGAGI. Trimming stripped 10 bases from V and 2 bases from J, with 14 bases between. The CDR3 sequence: CATQSRDNTEAFF. CDR3 bases: TGTGCCACCCAGAGCCGGGACAACACTGAAGCTTTCTTT.

Remarks on this clonotype: At one end the junction does not follow the germline gene, possibly because of a read error. The rearrangement links TRBV2 to TRBJ2-7; 7 bases are a match to TRBD1. Per germline, CDR1 SNHLY and CDR2 FYNNEI. This CDR3 spans 16 amino acids. CDR3 in amino acids: CASREEGQIPTYEQYF. The CDR3 DNA sequence: TGTGCCAGCAGGGAAGAGGGACAGATACCAACCTACGAGCAGTACTTC.

The chain uses TRBV12-3 or TRBV12-4 and TRBJ1-1; D is undetermined. Trimming pared 2 bases from V and 1 base from J, leaving 2 bases between. The CDR3 runs to 12 residues. DNA for the CDR3: TGTGCCAGCAGTTTAAAGAACACTGAAGCTTTCTTT. Translating it yields CASSLKNTEAFF.

The sample holds a few counts of this clonotype. The chain joins TRBV25-1 to TRBJ1-5, with a weak D call TRBD1 (5 bases). The CDR3 consists of 14 residues. V lost 1 base to trimming and J lost 4 bases, with 8 bases between them. CDR1 MGHDK and CDR2 SYGVNS come from the germline V gene. Here the CDR3 reads CASSELGDNQPQHF. DNA for the CDR3: TGTGCCAGCAGTGAATTAGGGGATAATCAGCCCCAGCATTTT.

This clonotype was observed a few times. The chain uses TRBV24-1 and TRBJ2-1; 9 nucleotides align to TRBD2. This CDR3 has 16 residues. Germline V CDR1 and CDR2: KGHDR, SFDVKD. With 4 bases clipped from V and 7 bases from J, the junction kept 10 bases outside the gene matches. The CDR3 DNA sequence: TGTGCCACCAGTGACCCCAGCGGGAGCGGGGGGAATGAGCAGTTCTTC. Residues: CATSDPSGSGGNEQFF.

This chain uses TRBV24-1 with TRBJ2-1; perhaps D is TRBD1 or TRBD2 (5 bases each). The CDR3 is 12 residues long. V lost 5 bases and J 13 bases, leaving 14 bases between the germline ends. Germline V CDR1 and CDR2: KGHDR, SFDVKD. The DNA of the CDR3 is TGTGCCACCAGTGCCCGATCCGGGACCCAGTTCTTC. Amino acid sequence: CATSARSGTQFF.

The rearrangement links TRBV7-9 to TRBJ2-7; maybe TRBD1 (5 bases). The CDR3 loop spans 16 amino acids. With 2 bases removed from V and 3 bases from J, the gap between germline ends came to 17 bases. Per the germline V gene, CDR1 is SEHNR and CDR2 is FQNEAQ (reference sequence). This CDR3 reads CASSLTSQGDDYEQYF. The CDR3 nucleotides are TGTGCCAGCAGCTTAACCTCTCAGGGTGATGACTACGAGCAGTACTTC.

This clonotype appeared many times. The rearrangement links TRBV12-3 or TRBV12-4 to TRBJ2-3; possible D gene TRBD2, 6 bases. The CDR3 runs to 14 residues. Trimming left V 3 bases short and J 6 bases short, with 13 bases between. The CDR3 region has the DNA TGTGCCAGCAGTTTGGGCGGGGTAGGGGATACGCAGTATTTT. Protein product: CASSLGGVGDTQYF.

V gene TRBV24-1 combines with J gene TRBJ1-5, with D possibly matching TRBD1 (6 bases). The CDR3 totals 13 residues. V was shortened by 9 bases and J by 3 bases, with 11 bases between the two germline ends. Germline V gives CDR1 KGHDR, CDR2 SFDVKD. CDR3 nucleotide sequence: TGTGCCACCCAACGGGGACACAATCAGCCCCAGCATTTT. Translated: CATQRGHNQPQHF.

The rearrangement links TRBV5-4 to TRBJ2-5; maybe TRBD2 (5 bases). The CDR3 is 13 residues long. The germline V gene encodes CDR1 SGHNT and CDR2 YYREEE (reference sequence). The V end was cut by 8 bases, the J end by 5 bases, with 16 bases between. The CDR3 spells CASTWGAEETQYF. In DNA form, the CDR3 reads TGTGCCAGTACCTGGGGAGCGGAGGAGACCCAGTACTTC.

The chain links TRBV5-1 to TRBJ2-7; weak D call: TRBD1 (6 bases). This CDR3 is 15 amino acids long. Germline V gene lookup returns CDR1 SGHRS and CDR2 YFSETQ. V was trimmed by 4 bases and J by 13 bases, leaving 27 bases between them. The CDR3 reads CASSLSGVGQLSYYF. The DNA for the CDR3 is TGCGCCAGCAGCCTTTCAGGCGTAGGACAGCTTTCGTACTACTTC.

The CDR3 sequence: CASSWTNPGGSGYTF. CDR3 coding DNA: TGTGCCAGCAGCTGGACGAATCCTGGGGGAAGTGGCTACACCTTC. The chain uses TRBV7-9 and TRBJ1-2; TRBD1 is a possible D gene (5 bases). Trimming left V 4 bases short and J 7 bases short, with 19 bases between. Germline CDR1 is SEHNR and CDR2 is FQNEAQ (reference sequence). The CDR3 has 15 amino acids.

The gene calls are TRBV7-3 and TRBJ1-1, with 7 bases aligning to TRBD1. V lost 0 bases, J lost 1 base, and 5 bases stayed unmatched. The germline V gene has CDR1 SGHTA and CDR2 FQGTGA. The CDR3 has 16 residues. CDR3 sequence reads: CASSLTGDRWNTEAFF. CDR3 in DNA: TGTGCCAGCAGCTTAACTGGGGACAGATGGAACACTGAAGCTTTCTTT.

The chain recombines TRBV20-1 with TRBJ1-1; TRBD1 matches 8 bases. Looked up from germline, CDR1 is DFQATT and CDR2 is SNEGSKA (reference sequence). V lost 0 bases, J lost 2 bases, and 11 bases stayed unmatched. This CDR3 comprises 17 residues. In nucleotides, the CDR3 is TGCAGTGCTAGAGACGACAGGGGCGCGGGGTTCAACACTGAAGCTTTCTTT. Amino acids: CSARDDRGAGFNTEAFF.

This sequence joins TRBV2 and TRBJ1-5; 7 nucleotides agree with TRBD1. V lost 1 base and J lost 4; bases outside the gene matches: 4. This CDR3 contains 15 residues. In germline, CDR1 is SNHLY, CDR2 FYNNEI. The CDR3, as DNA: TGTGCCAGCAGTGAAGGGACAGGCTATAATCAGCCCCAGCATTTT. It specifies CASSEGTGYNQPQHF.

The V gene is TRBV27, the J gene TRBJ2-7; D not resolved. Germline assignment: CDR1 MNHEY and CDR2 SMNVEV (reference sequence). The CDR3 consists of 14 residues. With 5 bases removed from V and 9 bases from J, the gap between germline ends came to 20 bases. CDR3 residues: CASSPAPRAERQYF. The CDR3 region has the DNA TGTGCCAGCAGTCCCGCACCCCGCGCAGAGAGGCAGTACTTC.

This clonotype turned up a few times. The chain joins TRBV5-4 to TRBJ2-1, with 13 bases that match TRBD2. This CDR3 comprises 16 residues. J was trimmed by 10 bases and V by 3 bases; bases with no gene match: 10. The germline V gene has CDR1 SGHNT and CDR2 YYREEE (reference sequence). This CDR3 reads CASSSGTSGITGEQFF. The CDR3, as DNA: TGTGCCAGCAGCTCCGGGACTAGCGGGATCACGGGAGAGCAGTTCTTC.

The rearrangement uses TRBV4-2 and TRBJ2-5; 9 nucleotides line up with TRBD2. The V gene end was trimmed by 0 bases and the J gene end by 5 bases; junction bases not matched to a gene: 10. This CDR3 comprises 17 residues. Germline CDR1 and CDR2: LGHNA and YNFKEQ. The CDR3 DNA follows: TGTGCCAGCAGCCAAGAGGTCGGCGGGGGGGGCCTGGAGACCCAGTACTTC. Translating it yields CASSQEVGGGGLETQYF.